The present TCR beta chain was sequenced within a study of T cell responses to AZD1222 COVID-19 vaccine. Study overall: Both about-4-week and about-12-week second-dose recipients were combined.

Concerning this clone: Its antigen is unidentified.

Profiled with immunoSEQ multiplex PCR; TCRdb holds only in-frame clones, not every one. The sample includes about 110,000 clones, roughly 90% of them seen just once. General observations from the study: It should be noted that donors were predominantly white British and more often female, and clonal diversity was possibly underestimated. Spike-spanning, vaccine-associated CD4 TCRs were dominant at 160-218 and 743-854. The number of AZD1222 recipients seropositive at baseline was only five or six.

The material sequenced was peripheral blood, taken on day 0 of AZD1222 vaccination. The clonotype comes from an adult in good health.

The CDR3, as DNA: TGTGCCAGCAGCTCTGGGAGTAACAGCAATCAGCCCCAGCATTTT. Its translation is CASSSGSNSNQPQHF. The rearrangement uses TRBV7-2 and TRBJ1-5; D remains unclear. CDR3 length: 15 amino acids. V lost 4 bases and J 1 base, leaving 11 bases between the germline ends. The germline V gene encodes CDR1 SGHTA and CDR2 FQGNSA.